Only one count was recorded for the clone carrying this T cell receptor (beta chain). TCRdb re-derived calls from the RT-PCR reads in MiXCR, one entry per CDR3 protein. The data contain hundreds of thousands of distinct CDR3 sequences, 14% of them singletons. V was pared by 1 base and J by 3 bases, with 2 bases of the junction left unmatched. The CDR3 length is 14 residues. Germline loops: CDR1 SGHNT, CDR2 YYREEE (reference sequence). The chain couples TRBV5-4 to TRBJ2-3; 7 bases map to TRBD2. Material for sequencing was memory CD4+ T cells from blood. This clonotype was sampled from a female donor in good health, serving as a healthy control. In nucleotides, the CDR3 is TGTGCCAGCAGCTTGAAGGGAGGGACAGATACGCAGTATTTT. It translates to CASSLKGGTDTQYF.